Described below is a single TCR beta chain sequence and its context. TCRdb's copy holds only in-frame clones and misses some; the assay was immunoSEQ multiplex PCR. The sample consists of about 1 million clones, 75% of them appearing once. This sample was included in a study of shared clonotypes between healthy human individuals. Germline loops: CDR1 ENHRY, CDR2 SYGVKD. The ends were cut back, 4 bases at V and 6 bases at J, with 18 bases in the middle. The CDR3 sequence is 16 residues long. The rearrangement links TRBV10-3 to TRBJ2-2; TRBD1 or TRBD2 may be the D gene (5 bases each). The sequencing sample was made of memory CD4+ T cells sorted from blood. The subset here: CD45RA-negative fraction. The receptor was derived from a man between 18 and 29 years old in good health. CDR3 residues: CAISARPSWDAGELFF. CDR3 DNA sequence: TGTGCCATCAGTGCTAGGCCCTCCTGGGACGCCGGGGAGCTGTTTTTT.